A selection of T cell receptor beta chains follows, all from one sample in a study of beta chain features in type 1 diabetes. Some clones are missing from TCRdb's copy, which holds only in-frame ones; the method was immunoSEQ multiplex PCR. The repertoire holds nearly 250,000 clones, with roughly 15% as singletons. The specimen was naive CD4+ T cells from blood. These receptors were collected from a woman aged 40 to 50 in good health. Both conserved end residues are part of each CDR3. D genes are given only for firm matches. Size tells how often a clone was seen (once, few, many) or the class of an expanded clone, and some rows leave it out.

J	size	V	D	DNA	CDR3
TRBJ2-3	NA	TRBV18	TRBD1	TGTGCCAGCTCAAAGGGACAGGCCACAGATACGCAGTATTTT	CASSKGQATDTQYF
TRBJ1-5	NA	TRBV4-1	NA	TGCGCCAGCAGCATCGCCGGCGGAGGAGGCAATCAGCCCCAGCATTTT	CASSIAGGGGNQPQHF
TRBJ2-2	few	TRBV9	NA	TGTGCCAGCAGCTCCCTGCCCGGAGTTTCCGGGGAGCTGTTTTTT	CASSSLPGVSGELFF
TRBJ2-5	NA	TRBV29-1	TRBD1	TGCAGCGCTGACAGGGCTCAAGAGACCCAGTACTTC	CSADRAQETQYF
TRBJ1-2	NA	TRBV2	TRBD1	TGTGCCAGCAGTGAAGTACAGGGGGTAGGCTATGGCTACACCTTC	CASSEVQGVGYGYTF
TRBJ2-1	few	TRBV15	TRBD2	TGTGCCACCAGCAGAGCCTTGGGGGGGGTTAGCTACAATGAGCAGTTCTTC	CATSRALGGVSYNEQFF
TRBJ2-7	NA	TRBV27	TRBD1	TGTGCCAGCAGCCAGACAGGGGTCTTCTACGAGCAGTACTTC	CASSQTGVFYEQYF
TRBJ2-7	few	TRBV6-5	TRBD2	TGTGCCAGCAGTTACGGTAGCGGGGAAACCTACGAGCAGTACTTC	CASSYGSGETYEQYF
TRBJ1-2	few	TRBV5-1	NA	TGCGCCAGCAGCCCACTATCGGGCTATGGCTACACCTTC	CASSPLSGYGYTF
TRBJ2-7	NA	TRBV6-1	NA	TGTGCCAGCACCTCGGGAAGGGCCCGTCTCGAGCAGTACTTC	CASTSGRARLEQYF
TRBJ2-5	few	TRBV7-2	NA	TGTGCCAGCAGCTTAGGCGTCGGTATAAAAGAGACCCAGTACTTC	CASSLGVGIKETQYF
TRBJ1-3	NA	TRBV20-1	NA	TGCAGTGCTAGCGAGGGAAACACCATATATTTT	CSASEGNTIYF
TRBJ1-1	NA	TRBV29-1	TRBD1	TGCAGCGTTGGGCGACTGGGACGAGCCGGGACAGTGAACACTGAAGCTTTCTTT	CSVGRLGRAGTVNTEAFF
TRBJ2-2	NA	TRBV2	NA	TGTGCCAGCAGTGAAGCGCTTCGGGGGGGGGAGCTGTTTTTT	CASSEALRGGELFF
TRBJ1-2	NA	TRBV18	NA	TGTGCCAGCTCACCACAGGACGGGGATAACTATGGCTACACCTTC	CASSPQDGDNYGYTF
TRBJ2-5	NA	TRBV5-4	TRBD2	TGTGCCAGCAGCTTTGGGACTAGCGGACAAGAGACCCAGTACTTC	CASSFGTSGQETQYF
TRBJ1-2	few	TRBV9	TRBD1	TGTGCCAGCAGCGTGCAACAGGGGTATGGCTACACCTTC	CASSVQQGYGYTF
TRBJ2-1	few	TRBV4-3	TRBD2	TGCGCCAGCAGCCAGGGTGGGTCTAGCGGGGGCCCAAAGGAGCAGTTCTTC	CASSQGGSSGGPKEQFF
TRBJ2-2	few	TRBV20-1	NA	TGCAGTGCCGGCACCGGGGAGCTGTTTTTT	CSAGTGELFF
TRBJ2-3	NA	TRBV4-1	NA	TGCGCCAGCAGCCCCCTAGCCACAGATACGCAGTATTTT	CASSPLATDTQYF
TRBJ2-7	few	TRBV14	TRBD1	TGTGCCAGCAGTCCGAGGGGGCTCACCTACGAGCAGTACTTC	CASSPRGLTYEQYF
TRBJ1-6	few	TRBV5-1	NA	TGCGCCAGCAGCTGGGCTTCAGGGTCGGATTCACCCCTCCACTTT	CASSWASGSDSPLHF
TRBJ2-7	NA	TRBV6-5	TRBD1	TGTGCCAGCAGGAGACAGGGCTCCTACGAGCAGTACTTC	CASRRQGSYEQYF
TRBJ1-2	few	TRBV27	NA	TGTGCCAGCAGTTTCCAGCGTTCTCCAGCTAACTATGGCTACACCTTC	CASSFQRSPANYGYTF
TRBJ2-2	NA	TRBV7-2	NA	TGTGCCAGCAGCTCCTACTATCCGGGGGAGCTGTTTTTT	CASSSYYPGELFF
TRBJ2-5	NA	TRBV9	TRBD2	TGTGCCAGCAGCTCTAGCGGGGGGGTAGAGACCCAGTACTTC	CASSSSGGVETQYF
TRBJ2-5	few	TRBV19	TRBD2	TGTGCCAGTAGTAAGATCGGGGGGAGTTACTATGAGACCCAGTACTTC	CASSKIGGSYYETQYF
TRBJ1-5	few	TRBV2	NA	TGTGCCAGCAGTGACAACAGGGTTCAGCCCCAGCATTTT	CASSDNRVQPQHF
TRBJ1-6	few	TRBV6-1	TRBD1	TGTGCCAGCAGGATGGGACAGGGATCGAAAACCCTCCACTTT	CASRMGQGSKTLHF
TRBJ2-1	few	TRBV6-4	TRBD2	TGTGCCAGCAGCGATACGCGGGGGGGCTACAATGAGCAGTTCTTC	CASSDTRGGYNEQFF
TRBJ1-2	NA	TRBV27	NA	TGTGCCAGCAGTTTAAGACCGGGTTACTTTAACTATGGCTACACCTTC	CASSLRPGYFNYGYTF
TRBJ2-1	NA	TRBV4-1	TRBD2	TGCGCCAGCAGCTTGACTAGCGGGGGATACAATGAGCAGTTCTTC	CASSLTSGGYNEQFF
TRBJ2-5	few	TRBV6-5	NA	TGTGCCAGCAGTCGTAGGGAGTCAGAGACCCAGTACTTC	CASSRRESETQYF
TRBJ1-2	few	TRBV7-9	NA	TGTGCCAGCAGCTTTGGAGGGGTAGGCGGCTACACCTTC	CASSFGGVGGYTF
TRBJ1-5	few	TRBV7-2	NA	TGTGCCAGCAGCTTAGCGCTTACAGCTAATCAGCCCCAGCATTTT	CASSLALTANQPQHF
TRBJ2-7	few	TRBV12-5	TRBD2	TGTGCTAGTGCCGGGGGGGCCCTGTTAATCGAGCAGTACTTC	CASAGGALLIEQYF